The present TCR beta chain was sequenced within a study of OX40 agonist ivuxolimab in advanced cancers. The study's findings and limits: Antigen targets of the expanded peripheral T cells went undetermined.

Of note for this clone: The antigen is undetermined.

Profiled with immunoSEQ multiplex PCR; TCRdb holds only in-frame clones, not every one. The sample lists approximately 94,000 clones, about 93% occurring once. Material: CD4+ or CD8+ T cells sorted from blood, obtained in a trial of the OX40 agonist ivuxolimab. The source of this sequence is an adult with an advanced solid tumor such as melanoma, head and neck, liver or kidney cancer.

DNA of the CDR3: TGTGCCACCAGCAGAGATCGGGCGGGAGTGTCCTACAATGAGCAGTTCTTC. Translation gives CATSRDRAGVSYNEQFF. The chain employs TRBV15 and TRBJ2-1; 7 nucleotides align to TRBD2. V dropped 0 bases and J dropped 1; count of bases not matched to a gene: 6. The CDR3 runs 17 residues. CDR1 and CDR2 (germline): LNHNV, YYDKDF (reference sequence).